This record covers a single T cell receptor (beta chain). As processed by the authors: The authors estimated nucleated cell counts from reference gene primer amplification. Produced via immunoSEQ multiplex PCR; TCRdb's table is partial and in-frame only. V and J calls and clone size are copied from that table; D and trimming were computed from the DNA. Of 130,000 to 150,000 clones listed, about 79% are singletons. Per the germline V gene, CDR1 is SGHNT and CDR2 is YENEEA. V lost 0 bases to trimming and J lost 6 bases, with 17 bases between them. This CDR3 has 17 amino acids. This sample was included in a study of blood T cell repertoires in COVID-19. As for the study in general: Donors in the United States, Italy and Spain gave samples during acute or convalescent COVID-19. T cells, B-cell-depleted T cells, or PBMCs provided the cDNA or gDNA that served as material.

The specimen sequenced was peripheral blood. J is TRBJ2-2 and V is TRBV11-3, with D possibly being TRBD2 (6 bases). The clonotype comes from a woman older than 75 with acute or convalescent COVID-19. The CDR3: CASSLDGVGGSAGELFF. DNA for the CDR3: TGTGCCAGCAGCTTAGATGGGGTCGGGGGTTCGGCCGGGGAGCTGTTTTTT.